This note documents a single T cell receptor beta chain sequence. Its antigen is not identified. The entry originates in a study of T cells after yellow fever vaccination. Study conclusions and caveats: The secondary T-cell response peaked on day 5, not day 15, but was weaker. Boosting was followed by the reappearance of most primary-vaccination clones (approximately 95% CD4, about 90% CD8). Abundant clonotypes from the bulk population could contaminate FACS-sorted repertoires.

The CDR3 extends over 16 amino acids. Germline trimming cut 4 bases from V and 2 bases from J; bases unmatched to any gene: 8. Germline lookup yields CDR1 SGHRS and CDR2 YFSETQ. They built TCR cDNA with 5'RACE template switching, a step that put in a universal primer site and UMIs. One entry per CDR3 protein results from TCRdb running MiXCR on the 5' RACE reads. The table shows some 200,000 distinct CDR3 sequences, with under 3.5% occurring only once. The sequence was obtained from a man between 18 and 35 years old who received the YFV17D yellow fever vaccine. Sequencing used CD4+ T cells sorted from PBMCs, obtained 10 days after the yellow fever booster vaccination. V and J are TRBV5-1 and TRBJ1-2, with 10 bases matching TRBD1. CDR3 nucleotides: TGCGCCAGCAGCCCCTATCCGGGACAGGGGAACTATGGCTACACCTTC. Amino acid sequence: CASSPYPGQGNYGYTF.